Listed below are T cell receptor beta chains from one sample, sequenced in a study of long-term antiretroviral therapy in people with HIV. Sequencing was performed with immunoSEQ multiplex PCR; in TCRdb, only in-frame clones are kept and a portion is missing. The sample shows about 20,000 clones, approximately 86% of them seen only once. The input for sequencing was unsorted PBMCs, taken 1.3 years after starting antiretroviral therapy. The receptors were gathered from a man aged 55 to 70 with HIV. The CDR3 runs from the conserved cysteine through the conserved F or W. A D gene is named only where the DNA matches it firmly. A clone size is listed for some rows: how often the clone was seen (once, few, many), or a class if it is expanded.

clone size	V gene	J gene	D gene	CDR3 DNA	CDR3 protein
-	TRBV18	TRBJ2-5	-	TGTGCCAGCTCACCACTTGGAGAGACCCAGTACTTC	CASSPLGETQYF
-	TRBV7-9	TRBJ2-1	-	TGTGCCAGCAGCTCTAGGGACTGGAGCAATGAGCAGTTCTTC	CASSSRDWSNEQFF
-	TRBV5-4	TRBJ2-3	-	TGTGCCAGCAGCTCAGGACGGGGCACAGATACGCAGTATTTT	CASSSGRGTDTQYF
-	TRBV27	TRBJ2-7	-	TGTGCCAGCAGTTCCCCGGGGCGACAAGGGTCCTACGAGCAGTACTTC	CASSSPGRQGSYEQYF
-	TRBV28	TRBJ1-3	TRBD1	TGTGCCAGCAGTTCAGGGGGAGGTTGGGACATGGAAACGTCTGGAAACACCATATATTTT	CASSSGGGWDMETSGNTIYF
-	TRBV5-1	TRBJ1-1	-	TGCGCCAGCAGCCCGGGAACACGTAACACTGAAGCTTTCTTT	CASSPGTRNTEAFF
-	TRBV27	TRBJ1-4	-	TGTGCCAGCAGCCCGTCGGGGGCGGGTGAAAAACTGTTTTTT	CASSPSGAGEKLFF
once	TRBV5-1	TRBJ1-5	-	TGCGCCAGCAGCTTGGCCGCCCTGGCAGGGGATCAGCCCCAGCATTTT	CASSLAALAGDQPQHF
-	TRBV7-8	TRBJ1-6	-	TGTGCCAGCAGCTCCGGGGGTGATTCACCCCTCCACTTT	CASSSGGDSPLHF
-	TRBV7-2	TRBJ1-2	-	TGTGCCAGCAGCTTAGCGTCAGCTAACTATGGCTACACCTTC	CASSLASANYGYTF
-	TRBV7-9	TRBJ2-5	-	TGTGCCAGCAATTCAGAGACCCAGTACTTC	CASNSETQYF
-	TRBV6-5	TRBJ2-5	-	TGTGCCAGCAGTAGGACAGCTCAAGAGACCCAGTACTTC	CASSRTAQETQYF
-	TRBV21-1	TRBJ2-2	-	TGTGCCAGCAGCAAAATGACGAACACCGGGGAGCTGTTTTTT	CASSKMTNTGELFF
few	TRBV6-1	TRBJ1-1	-	TGTGCCAGCAGTGAGTTGGGGGGTGGCACTGAAGCTTTCTTT	CASSELGGGTEAFF
few	TRBV7-9	TRBJ2-7	TRBD1	TGTGCCAGCAGCTCAGGGGGTGCGGCACCCTACGAGCAGTACTTC	CASSSGGAAPYEQYF
-	TRBV9	TRBJ1-1	-	TGTGCCAGCAGTCAATCCGGACGGCAGAACACTGAAGCTTTCTTT	CASSQSGRQNTEAFF
-	TRBV27	TRBJ1-2	TRBD1	TGTGCCAGCAGTGAACTTAGGGACAGGGGGGACTACACCTTC	CASSELRDRGDYTF
-	TRBV5-1	TRBJ2-7	TRBD1	TGCGCCAGCAGCATATGGACAGGAGCACTCGCCTACGAGCAGTACTTC	CASSIWTGALAYEQYF
-	TRBV7-9	TRBJ2-7	TRBD1	TGTGCCAGCATCCCCCTAGGGGGCCGCTCCTACGAGCAGTACTTC	CASIPLGGRSYEQYF
-	TRBV5-5	TRBJ1-4	-	TGTGCCAGCAGCCCGGGGGTCCGGGGAGCAACTAATGAAAAACTGTTTTTT	CASSPGVRGATNEKLFF
-	TRBV10-1	TRBJ2-1	TRBD2	TGCGCCAGCATTAAAACAAAGCTAGCGGGATCAGGGCAGTTCTTC	CASIKTKLAGSGQFF
few	TRBV5-1	TRBJ1-6	-	TGCGCCAGCAGCTTCACGGGACCCTATAATTCACCCCTCCACTTT	CASSFTGPYNSPLHF
-	TRBV7-8	TRBJ2-3	-	TGTGCCAGCAGCTTCGGTCCCGCCGATACGCAGTATTTT	CASSFGPADTQYF
-	TRBV11-2	TRBJ1-2	-	TGTGCCAGCAGCCTGTCCCGGGGAGGGGGGACTTATGATGGCTACACCTTC	CASSLSRGGGTYDGYTF
-	TRBV6-1	TRBJ1-3	-	TGTGCCAGCAGTGAATTCAGTGATGGGTCTGGAAACACCATATATTTT	CASSEFSDGSGNTIYF
-	TRBV7-8	TRBJ2-2	-	TGTGCCAGCAGCTTACGGGGGACCGGCGGGGAGCTGTTTTTT	CASSLRGTGGELFF
-	TRBV27	TRBJ2-1	-	TGTGCCAGCAGTCTATGGGGGCTAGTACGCAATGAGCAGTTCTTC	CASSLWGLVRNEQFF
-	TRBV5-1	TRBJ2-7	-	TGCGCCAGCAGCCGAAACGACAGACTAGACGAGCAGTACTTC	CASSRNDRLDEQYF
-	TRBV6-6	TRBJ2-5	TRBD1	TGTGCCAGCAGGGGGACCAAGGGACAGCAAGAGCCCCAGTACTTC	CASRGTKGQQEPQYF
-	TRBV10-1	TRBJ2-2	TRBD2	TGCGCCAGCAGTGCCGGACTAGCGGGAGCCGGGGAGCTGTTTTTT	CASSAGLAGAGELFF
once	TRBV5-1	TRBJ1-2	-	TGCGCCAGCAGCTTGACAGGGCCCAATTATAACTATGGCTACACCTTC	CASSLTGPNYNYGYTF
-	TRBV12-5	TRBJ2-5	TRBD2	TGTGCTAGTGGTTTGGCCACGACTAGCGGGCTAGGGGAGACCCAGTACTTC	CASGLATTSGLGETQYF
-	TRBV30	TRBJ2-7	-	TGTGCCTGGAGTCACGGGGCTGTCGGGTACGAGCAGTACTTC	CAWSHGAVGYEQYF
-	TRBV6-6	TRBJ2-2	TRBD2	TGTGCCAGCAGTTACTTAGCGGGTCCGAACACCGGGGAGCTGTTTTTT	CASSYLAGPNTGELFF
-	TRBV7-2	TRBJ1-1	-	TGTGCCAGCAGCTTAGGAACACTCAACACTGAAGCTTTCTTT	CASSLGTLNTEAFF